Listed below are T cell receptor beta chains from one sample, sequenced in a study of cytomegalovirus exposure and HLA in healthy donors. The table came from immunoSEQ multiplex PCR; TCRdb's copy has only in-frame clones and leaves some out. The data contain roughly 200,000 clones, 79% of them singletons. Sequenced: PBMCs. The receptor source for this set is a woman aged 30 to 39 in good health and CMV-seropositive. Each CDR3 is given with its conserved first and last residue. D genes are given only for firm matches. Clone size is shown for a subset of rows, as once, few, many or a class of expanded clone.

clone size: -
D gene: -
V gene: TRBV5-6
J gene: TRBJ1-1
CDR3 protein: CASNQRVNTEAFF
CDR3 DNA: TGTGCCAGCAATCAAAGAGTGAACACTGAAGCTTTCTTT

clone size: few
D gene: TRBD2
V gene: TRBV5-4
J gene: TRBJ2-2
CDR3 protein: CASSLRVSGTNTGELFF
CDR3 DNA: TGTGCCAGCAGCTTGCGAGTTAGCGGGACGAACACCGGGGAGCTGTTTTTT

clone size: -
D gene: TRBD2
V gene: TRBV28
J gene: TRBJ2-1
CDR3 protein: CASSSAGGPDNEQFF
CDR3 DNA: TGTGCCAGCAGTTCAGCGGGAGGGCCCGACAATGAGCAGTTCTTC

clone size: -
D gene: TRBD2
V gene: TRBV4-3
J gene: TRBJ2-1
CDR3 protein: CASSQVLAGHSYNEQFF
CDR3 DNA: TGCGCCAGCAGCCAGGTCCTAGCGGGGCACTCCTACAATGAGCAGTTCTTC

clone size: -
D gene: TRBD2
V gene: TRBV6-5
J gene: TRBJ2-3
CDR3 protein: CASSGTSGIPLDLYF
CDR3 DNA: TGTGCCAGCAGTGGGACTAGCGGGATTCCTCTCGACCTGTATTTT

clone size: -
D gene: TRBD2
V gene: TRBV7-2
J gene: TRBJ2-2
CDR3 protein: CASSLSPSGGRSGELFF
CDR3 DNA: TGTGCCAGCAGCTTATCCCCCAGCGGGGGGCGGTCCGGGGAGCTGTTTTTT

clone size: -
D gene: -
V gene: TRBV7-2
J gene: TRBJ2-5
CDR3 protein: CASSFIQETQYF
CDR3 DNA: TGTGCCAGCAGCTTTATCCAAGAGACCCAGTACTTC

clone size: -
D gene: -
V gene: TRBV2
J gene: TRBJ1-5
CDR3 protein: CASSPDRSQPQHF
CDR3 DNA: TGTGCCAGCAGCCCCGACAGAAGCCAGCCCCAGCATTTT

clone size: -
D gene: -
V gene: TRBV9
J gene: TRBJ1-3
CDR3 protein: CASSVEGSDGNTIYF
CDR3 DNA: TGTGCCAGCAGCGTTGAGGGCTCGGATGGAAACACCATATATTTT

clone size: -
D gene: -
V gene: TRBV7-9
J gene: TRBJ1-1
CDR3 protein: CASSPPVTEAFF
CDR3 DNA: TGTGCCAGCAGCCCTCCAGTGACTGAAGCTTTCTTT

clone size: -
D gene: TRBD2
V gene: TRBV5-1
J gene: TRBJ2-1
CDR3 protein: CASSFLAGEANNEQFF
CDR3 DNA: TGCGCCAGCAGCTTTCTAGCGGGGGAGGCCAACAATGAGCAGTTCTTC

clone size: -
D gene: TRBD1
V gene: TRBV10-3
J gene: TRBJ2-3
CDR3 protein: CAISEEGAGDTQYF
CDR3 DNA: TGTGCCATCAGTGAAGAGGGGGCGGGAGATACGCAGTATTTT

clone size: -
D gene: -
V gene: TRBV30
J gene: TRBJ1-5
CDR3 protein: CAWSPDWSNQPQHF
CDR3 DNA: TGTGCCTGGAGCCCTGACTGGAGCAACCAGCCCCAGCATTTT

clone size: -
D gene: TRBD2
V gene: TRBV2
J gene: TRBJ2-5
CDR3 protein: CASRPGLAGETQYF
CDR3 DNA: TGTGCCAGCAGACCGGGACTAGCGGGAGAGACCCAGTACTTC

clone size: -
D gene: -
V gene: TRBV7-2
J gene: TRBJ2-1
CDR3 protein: CASSPSRGPWGEQFF
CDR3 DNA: TGTGCCAGCAGCCCGTCGCGAGGGCCTTGGGGTGAGCAGTTCTTC